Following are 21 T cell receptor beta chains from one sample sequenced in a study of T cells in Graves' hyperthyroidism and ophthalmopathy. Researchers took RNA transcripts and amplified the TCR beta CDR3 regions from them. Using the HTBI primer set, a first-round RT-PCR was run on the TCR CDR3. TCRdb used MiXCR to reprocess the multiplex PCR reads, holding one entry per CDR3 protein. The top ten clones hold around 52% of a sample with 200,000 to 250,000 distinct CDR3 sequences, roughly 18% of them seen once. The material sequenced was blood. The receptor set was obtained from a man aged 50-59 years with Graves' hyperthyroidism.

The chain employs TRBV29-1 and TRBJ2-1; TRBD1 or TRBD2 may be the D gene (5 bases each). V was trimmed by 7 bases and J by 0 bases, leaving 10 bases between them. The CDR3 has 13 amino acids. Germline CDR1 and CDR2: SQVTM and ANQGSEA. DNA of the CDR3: TGCAGCGCGGGGACGGACTCCTACAATGAGCAGTTCTTC. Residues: CSAGTDSYNEQFF.

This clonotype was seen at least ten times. For the CDR3, the DNA is TGTGCCAGCAGTTACGCCACAGGAGAGGCGGAGACCCAGTACTTC. This sequence encodes CASSYATGEAETQYF. J is TRBJ2-5 and V is TRBV6-2 or TRBV6-3; D possibly corresponds to TRBD1 (5 bases). The CDR3 spans 15 residues. CDR1 is MNHEY, CDR2 SVGEGT, per germline. The V end was cut by 2 bases, the J end by 5 bases, with 15 bases between.

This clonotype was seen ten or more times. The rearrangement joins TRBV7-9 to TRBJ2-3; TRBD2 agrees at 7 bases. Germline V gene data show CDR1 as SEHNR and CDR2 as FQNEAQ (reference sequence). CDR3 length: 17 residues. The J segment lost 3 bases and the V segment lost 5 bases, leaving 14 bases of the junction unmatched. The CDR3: CASSRSFGGSMTDTQYF. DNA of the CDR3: TGTGCCAGCAGCCGTTCTTTCGGCGGGAGTATGACAGATACGCAGTATTTT.

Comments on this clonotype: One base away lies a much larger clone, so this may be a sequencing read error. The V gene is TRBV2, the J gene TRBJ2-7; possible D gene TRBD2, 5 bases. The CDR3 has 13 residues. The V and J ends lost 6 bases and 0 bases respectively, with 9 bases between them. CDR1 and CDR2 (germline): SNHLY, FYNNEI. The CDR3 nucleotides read TGTGCCAGCAGGCGGGTCTTCTCCTACGAGCAGTACTTC. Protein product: CASRRVFSYEQYF.

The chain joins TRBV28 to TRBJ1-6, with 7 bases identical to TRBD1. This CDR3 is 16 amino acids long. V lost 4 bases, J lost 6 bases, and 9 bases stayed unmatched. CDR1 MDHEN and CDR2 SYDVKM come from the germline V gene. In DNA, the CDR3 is TGTGCCAGCAGTTCCGGGACAGCCATTCTTAATTCACCCCTCCACTTT. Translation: CASSSGTAILNSPLHF. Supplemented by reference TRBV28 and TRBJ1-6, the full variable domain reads DVKVTQSSRYLVKRTGEKVFLECVQDMDHENMFWYRQDPGLGLRLIYFSYDVKMKEKGDIPEGYSVSREKKERFSLILESASTNQTSMYLCASSSGTAILNSPLHFGNGTRLTVT.

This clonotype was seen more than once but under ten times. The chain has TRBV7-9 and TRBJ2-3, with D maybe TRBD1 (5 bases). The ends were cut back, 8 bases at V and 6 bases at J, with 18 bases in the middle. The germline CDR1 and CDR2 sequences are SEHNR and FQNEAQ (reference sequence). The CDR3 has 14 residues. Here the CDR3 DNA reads TGTGCCAGCCAAAACGGGCAGGGTGCCGATACGCAGTATTTT. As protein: CASQNGQGADTQYF.

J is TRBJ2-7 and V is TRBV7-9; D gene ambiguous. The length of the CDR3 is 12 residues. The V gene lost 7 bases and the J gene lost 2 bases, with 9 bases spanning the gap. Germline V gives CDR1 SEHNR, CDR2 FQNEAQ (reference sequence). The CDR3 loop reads CASKGLTYEQYF. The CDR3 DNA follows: TGTGCCAGCAAGGGCCTCACCTACGAGCAGTACTTC.

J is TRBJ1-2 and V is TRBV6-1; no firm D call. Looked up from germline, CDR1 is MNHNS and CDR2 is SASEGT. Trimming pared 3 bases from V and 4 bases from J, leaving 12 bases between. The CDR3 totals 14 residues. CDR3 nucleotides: TGTGCCAGCAGTGAGAGGGTATTTGGCTATGGCTACACCTTC. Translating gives CASSERVFGYGYTF.

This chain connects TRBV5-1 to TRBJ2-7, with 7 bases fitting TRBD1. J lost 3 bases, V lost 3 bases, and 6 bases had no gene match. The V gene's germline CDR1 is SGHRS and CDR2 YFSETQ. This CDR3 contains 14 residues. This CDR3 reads CASSSETGFYEQYF. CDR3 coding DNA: TGCGCCAGCAGCTCAGAGACAGGGTTCTACGAGCAGTACTTC.

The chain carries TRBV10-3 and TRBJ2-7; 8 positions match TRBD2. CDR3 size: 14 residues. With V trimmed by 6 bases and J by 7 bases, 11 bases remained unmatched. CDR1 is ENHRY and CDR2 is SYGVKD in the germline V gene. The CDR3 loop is CAIRGEAGVKEQYF. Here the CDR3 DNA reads TGTGCCATCAGAGGAGAAGCGGGAGTTAAAGAGCAGTACTTC.

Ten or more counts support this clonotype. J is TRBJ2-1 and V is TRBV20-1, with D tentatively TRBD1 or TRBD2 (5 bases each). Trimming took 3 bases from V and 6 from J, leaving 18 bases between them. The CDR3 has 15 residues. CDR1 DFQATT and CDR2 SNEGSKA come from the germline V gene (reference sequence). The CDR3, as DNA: TGCAGTGCTAGGGATGGGGACGGTGACTTCAATGAGCAGTTCTTC. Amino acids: CSARDGDGDFNEQFF.

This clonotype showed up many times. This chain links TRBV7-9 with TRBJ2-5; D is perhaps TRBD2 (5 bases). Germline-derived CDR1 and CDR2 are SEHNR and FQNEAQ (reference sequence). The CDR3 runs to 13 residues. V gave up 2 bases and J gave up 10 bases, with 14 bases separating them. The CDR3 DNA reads TGTGCCAGCAGCTTATTAGCGCACTCAAACCAGTACTTC. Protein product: CASSLLAHSNQYF.

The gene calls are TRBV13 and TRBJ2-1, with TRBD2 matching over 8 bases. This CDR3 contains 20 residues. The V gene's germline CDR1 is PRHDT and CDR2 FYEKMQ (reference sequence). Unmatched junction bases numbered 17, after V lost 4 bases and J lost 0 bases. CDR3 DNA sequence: TGTGCCAGCAGCTCCCCCAGGACTAGCCCCGAAAAGAGCTCCTACAATGAGCAGTTCTTC. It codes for CASSSPRTSPEKSSYNEQFF.

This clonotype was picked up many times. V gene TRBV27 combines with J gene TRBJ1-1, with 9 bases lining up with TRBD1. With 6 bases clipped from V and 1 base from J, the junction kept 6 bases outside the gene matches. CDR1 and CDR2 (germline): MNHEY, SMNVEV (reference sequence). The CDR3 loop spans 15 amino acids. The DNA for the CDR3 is TGTGCCAGCAGACATTGGGACAGGGCGAACACTGAAGCTTTCTTT. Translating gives CASRHWDRANTEAFF.

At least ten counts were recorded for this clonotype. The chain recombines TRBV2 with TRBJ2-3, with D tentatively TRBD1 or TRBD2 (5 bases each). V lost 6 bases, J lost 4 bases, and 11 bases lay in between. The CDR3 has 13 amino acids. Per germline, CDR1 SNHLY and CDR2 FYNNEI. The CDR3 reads CASRRGRADTQYF. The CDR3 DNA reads TGTGCCAGCAGGAGGGGTAGAGCAGATACGCAGTATTTT.

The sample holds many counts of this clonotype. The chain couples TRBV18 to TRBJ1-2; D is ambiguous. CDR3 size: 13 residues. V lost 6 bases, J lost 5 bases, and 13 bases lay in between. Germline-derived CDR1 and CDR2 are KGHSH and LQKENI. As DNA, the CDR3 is TGTGCCAGCTCCCTCTCGGACGTATATGGCTACACCTTC. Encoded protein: CASSLSDVYGYTF.

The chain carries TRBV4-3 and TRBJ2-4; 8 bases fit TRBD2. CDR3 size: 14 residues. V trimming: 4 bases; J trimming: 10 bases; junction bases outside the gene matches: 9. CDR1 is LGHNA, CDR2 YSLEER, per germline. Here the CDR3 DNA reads TGCGCCAGCAGCCCCTCCCACGCGGGAGGAATTCAGTACTTC. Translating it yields CASSPSHAGGIQYF.

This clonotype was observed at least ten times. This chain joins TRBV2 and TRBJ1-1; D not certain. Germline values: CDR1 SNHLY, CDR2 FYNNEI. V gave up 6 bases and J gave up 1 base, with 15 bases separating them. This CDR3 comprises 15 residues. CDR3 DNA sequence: TGTGCCAGCAGCGGGAAGGGTGGGGAGAACACTGAAGCTTTCTTT. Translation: CASSGKGGENTEAFF.

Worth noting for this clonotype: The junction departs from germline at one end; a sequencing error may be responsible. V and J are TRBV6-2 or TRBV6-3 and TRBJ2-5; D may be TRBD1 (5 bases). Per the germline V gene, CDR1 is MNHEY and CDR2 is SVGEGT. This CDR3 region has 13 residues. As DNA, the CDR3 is TGTGCCAGCACCAAGACAGACCAAGAGGCCCAGTACTTC. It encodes CASTKTDQEAQYF.

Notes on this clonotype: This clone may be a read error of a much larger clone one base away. The DNA for the CDR3 is TGCAGTGCCGTACTCCTAGCGGGAGTTTTGTTAGAGCAGTACTTC. Translating it yields CSAVLLAGVLLEQYF. The chain employs TRBV20-1 and TRBJ2-7, with 10 bases that match TRBD2. J lost 7 bases, V lost 6 bases, and 15 bases had no gene match. The CDR3 covers 15 residues. Germline CDR1 reads DFQATT; CDR2 reads SNEGSKA (reference sequence).

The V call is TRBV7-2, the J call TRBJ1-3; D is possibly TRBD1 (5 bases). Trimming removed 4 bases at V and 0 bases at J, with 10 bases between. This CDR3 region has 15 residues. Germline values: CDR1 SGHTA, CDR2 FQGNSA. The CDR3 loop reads CASSSSRASGNTIYF. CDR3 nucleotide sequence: TGTGCCAGCAGCTCTTCCAGGGCCTCTGGAAACACCATATATTTT.